This T cell receptor (beta chain) originates from a study of somatic mutations in cytotoxic T cells in rheumatoid arthritis. Study as a whole: It was right after diagnosis, before any treatment, that patient blood (approximately 30 ml EDTA) was drawn.

Study results and caveats: Over 20% of CD8+ cells belonged to the largest CD8+ clone in about an eighth of the roughly 60 patients.

About this clone: Its antigen is still unknown.

Germline V gene lookup returns CDR1 LGHNA and CDR2 YSLEER. Trimming cost V 0 bases and J 1 base, with 15 bases left between them. The CDR3 totals 18 residues. Profiling relied on immunoSEQ multiplex PCR, and the TCRdb table lists in-frame clones only, not all of them. The sample has 6,800 or so clones; 60% to 75% are singletons. The study pulled out CD4+ and CD8+ cells with positive magnetic bead selection and then checked their purity by flow cytometry. The rearrangement joins TRBV4-3 to TRBJ2-2; D is possibly TRBD1 (6 bases). The specimen was CD8+ T cells sorted from blood. This sequence was found in an adult with rheumatoid arthritis. The CDR3 is CASSQDLGGYGNTGELFF. The DNA of the CDR3 is TGCGCCAGCAGCCAAGATCTAGGGGGTTACGGGAACACCGGGGAGCTGTTTTTT.